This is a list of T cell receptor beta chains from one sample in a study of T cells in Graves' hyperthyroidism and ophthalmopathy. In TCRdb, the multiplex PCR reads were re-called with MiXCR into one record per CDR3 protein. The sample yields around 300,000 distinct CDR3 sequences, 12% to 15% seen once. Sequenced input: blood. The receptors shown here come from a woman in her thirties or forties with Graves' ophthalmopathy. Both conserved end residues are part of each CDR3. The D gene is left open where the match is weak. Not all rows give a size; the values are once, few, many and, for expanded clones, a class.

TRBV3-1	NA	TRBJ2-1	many	CASSQPGGGLEQFF	TGTGCCAGCAGCCAACCAGGGGGGGGCCTTGAGCAGTTCTTC
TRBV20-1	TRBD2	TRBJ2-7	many	CSAKKVAGSSYEQYF	TGCAGTGCCAAGAAAGTAGCGGGAAGCTCCTACGAGCAGTACTTC
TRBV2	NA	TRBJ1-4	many	CASSPRPTLNEKLFF	TGTGCCAGCAGTCCTCGACCGACCTTGAATGAAAAACTGTTTTTT
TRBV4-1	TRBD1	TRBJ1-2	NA	CASSRTPGQGERYGYTF	TGCGCCAGCAGCCGAACCCCTGGACAGGGCGAGAGGTATGGCTACACCTTC
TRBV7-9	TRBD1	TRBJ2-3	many	CASSLGGQGAYTQYF	TGTGCCAGCAGCTTAGGTGGACAGGGGGCATATACGCAGTATTTT
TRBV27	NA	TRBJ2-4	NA	CASSFLGGKNIQYF	TGTGCCAGCAGTTTCCTGGGAGGCAAAAACATTCAGTACTTC
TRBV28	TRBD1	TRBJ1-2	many	CASSPPLDRVNSYTF	TGTGCCAGCAGTCCCCCCCTGGACAGGGTGAATAGCTACACCTTC
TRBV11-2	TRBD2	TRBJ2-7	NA	CASSLLAGGKEQYF	TGTGCCAGCTCCCTCTTAGCGGGAGGGAAGGAGCAGTACTTC
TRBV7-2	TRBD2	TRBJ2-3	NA	CASSTSGGSSTDTQYF	TGTGCCAGCAGCACTAGCGGGGGGTCTAGCACAGATACGCAGTATTTT
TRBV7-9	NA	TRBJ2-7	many	CASSFGDGYEQYF	TGTGCCAGCAGCTTCGGGGATGGTTACGAGCAGTACTTC
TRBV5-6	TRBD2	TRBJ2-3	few	CASTLAGADTQYF	TGTGCCAGCACACTAGCGGGAGCAGATACGCAGTATTTT
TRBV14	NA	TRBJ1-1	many	CASSTLMGRNTEAFF	TGTGCCAGCAGCACCCTTATGGGGAGGAACACTGAAGCTTTCTTT
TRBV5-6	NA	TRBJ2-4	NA	CASSLGKADLIAKNIQYF	TGTGCCAGCAGCTTAGGAAAGGCGGACCTTATAGCCAAAAACATTCAGTACTTC
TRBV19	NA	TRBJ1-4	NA	CASSIRGNREEKLFF	TGTGCCAGTAGCATTCGGGGGAACAGGGAGGAAAAACTGTTTTTT
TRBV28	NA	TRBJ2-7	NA	CASSLKAGGYLEQYF	TGTGCCAGCAGTTTGAAAGCAGGCGGTTATTTGGAGCAGTACTTC
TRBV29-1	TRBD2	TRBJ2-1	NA	CSGGLAMNEQFF	TGCAGCGGCGGACTAGCGATGAATGAGCAGTTCTTC
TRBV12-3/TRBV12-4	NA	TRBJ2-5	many	CASSSRQTQYF	TGTGCCAGCAGTTCCAGGCAGACCCAGTACTTC
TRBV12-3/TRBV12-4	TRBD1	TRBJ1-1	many	CASSLPGQGITEAFF	TGTGCCAGCAGTTTACCTGGACAGGGGATTACTGAAGCTTTCTTT
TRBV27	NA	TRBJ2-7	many	CASSPRRQETVGNEQYF	TGTGCCAGCAGTCCTAGGAGGCAGGAGACAGTGGGGAACGAGCAGTACTTC
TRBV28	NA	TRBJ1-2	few	CASRIDSRGYTF	TGTGCCAGCAGAATAGACAGTCGCGGCTACACCTTC
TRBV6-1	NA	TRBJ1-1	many	CASSSLGRNTEAFF	TGTGCCAGCAGTTCGTTGGGGAGGAACACTGAAGCTTTCTTT
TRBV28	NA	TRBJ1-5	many	CASSYPNSNQPQHF	TGTGCCAGCAGTTACCCAAATAGCAATCAGCCCCAGCATTTT
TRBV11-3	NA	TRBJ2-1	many	CASSSGPPGNEQFF	TGTGCCAGCAGCTCGGGACCCCCAGGGAATGAGCAGTTCTTC
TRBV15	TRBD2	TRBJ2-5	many	CATSTHLAGDSKTQYF	TGTGCCACCAGCACCCACCTAGCGGGAGATTCGAAGACCCAGTACTTC
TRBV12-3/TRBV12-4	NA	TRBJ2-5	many	CASSLERKETQYF	TGTGCCAGCAGTTTAGAGCGGAAAGAGACCCAGTACTTC
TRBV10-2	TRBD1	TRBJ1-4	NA	CASRQGAANEKLFF	TGCGCCAGCAGACAGGGGGCCGCTAATGAAAAACTGTTTTTT
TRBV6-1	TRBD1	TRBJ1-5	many	CASSGDRGPYSNQPQHF	TGTGCCAGCAGTGGAGACAGGGGACCATATAGCAATCAGCCCCAGCATTTT
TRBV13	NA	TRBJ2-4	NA	CASSLTQGTKNIQYF	TGTGCCAGCAGCTTGACACAGGGTACCAAAAACATTCAGTACTTC
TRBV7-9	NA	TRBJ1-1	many	CASTMDAMNTEAFF	TGTGCCAGCACCATGGACGCGATGAACACTGAAGCTTTCTTT
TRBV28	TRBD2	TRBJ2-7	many	CASSSSGTSGRQYF	TGTGCCAGCAGTTCCTCCGGGACTAGCGGGAGACAGTACTTC
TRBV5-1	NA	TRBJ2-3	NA	CASSLAYSGLTSTDTQYF	TGCGCCAGCAGCTTGGCCTACTCAGGTCTGACTAGCACAGATACGCAGTATTTT
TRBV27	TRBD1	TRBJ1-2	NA	CASSLNRAGGGYTF	TGTGCCAGCAGTTTAAATCGGGCAGGGGGAGGCTACACCTTC
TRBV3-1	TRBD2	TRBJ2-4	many	CASSPGTSGRIAKNIQYF	TGTGCCAGCAGCCCCGGGACTAGCGGACGGATAGCCAAAAACATTCAGTACTTC
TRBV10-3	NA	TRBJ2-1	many	CAISEWGGDNEQFF	TGTGCCATCAGTGAATGGGGTGGGGACAATGAGCAGTTCTTC
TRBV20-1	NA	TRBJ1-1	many	CSARRDGLNTEAFF	TGCAGTGCTAGACGGGACGGACTAAACACTGAAGCTTTCTTT